This is a list of T cell receptor beta chains from one sample in a study of Ad26.COV2.S vaccination and SARS-CoV-2 variants. Assay: immunoSEQ multiplex PCR; the TCRdb copy retains only in-frame clones and omits some. There are roughly 510,000 clones in the sample; about 83% occur only once, and 10% to 15% lies in the top ten. The input for sequencing was peripheral blood, taken in a trial of Ad26.COV2.S vaccine versus placebo. These receptor sequences come from a person aged 18-65 years who received the Ad26.COV2.S COVID-19 vaccine or a placebo. The CDR3 runs from the conserved cysteine through the conserved F or W. Fields, in order: D gene, clone size, J gene, V gene, CDR3 DNA, CDR3 protein. D genes are given only for firm matches. Size is stated for part of the rows, as once, few or many counts, or as a class when the clone is expanded.

TRBD2,NA,TRBJ2-2,TRBV15,TGTGCCACCAGCAGGGGCCTAGCGGGATCGGGGGAGCTGTTTTTT,CATSRGLAGSGELFF
TRBD2,NA,TRBJ2-1,TRBV7-2,TGTGCCAGCAGCCGCCGGACTAGTGGGTCCTACAATGAGCAGTTCTTC,CASSRRTSGSYNEQFF
NA,NA,TRBJ2-7,TRBV10-1,TGCGCCAGCAGTTGGGCCGGGCAGTACTTC,CASSWAGQYF
TRBD1,NA,TRBJ2-3,TRBV23-1,TGCGCCAGCAGTCAATTCCTTGGCACAGGGGGAACAGATACGCAGTATTTT,CASSQFLGTGGTDTQYF
TRBD1,NA,TRBJ2-1,TRBV7-8,TGTGCCAGCAGCTTAGGCGAGACAGGGAACTATGAGCAGTTCTTC,CASSLGETGNYEQFF
TRBD2,NA,TRBJ2-3,TRBV19,TGTGCCAGTAGTGCCCGAAAAGCGGGAGAAACAGATACGCAGTATTTT,CASSARKAGETDTQYF
TRBD1,NA,TRBJ1-1,TRBV4-2,TGTGCCAGCAGCCCGGGACAGGACGAATCGAACACTGAAGCTTTCTTT,CASSPGQDESNTEAFF
NA,NA,TRBJ2-1,TRBV9,TGTGCCAGCAGCGAACAGGGCTTAGGGAGTGAGCAGTTCTTC,CASSEQGLGSEQFF
NA,NA,TRBJ2-3,TRBV28,TGTGCCAGCACCCCTGAGGCAACCACTAGCACAGATACGCAGTATTTT,CASTPEATTSTDTQYF
NA,NA,TRBJ2-7,TRBV6-5,TGTGCCAGCAGTTATGGGGTACTCCTAGGGGGAGAGCAGTACTTC,CASSYGVLLGGEQYF
TRBD1,NA,TRBJ2-1,TRBV14,TGTGCCAGCAGCCGACAGGGGATATACAATGAGCAGTTCTTC,CASSRQGIYNEQFF
TRBD1,NA,TRBJ2-2,TRBV7-9,TGTGCCAGCAGCCTAGGGGACAGAGCCACCGGGGAGCTGTTTTTT,CASSLGDRATGELFF
TRBD2,NA,TRBJ2-2,TRBV28,TGTGCCAGCAGTCCACTAGCGGGAGTGTACACCGGGGAGCTGTTTTTT,CASSPLAGVYTGELFF
NA,NA,TRBJ2-7,TRBV19,TGTGCCAGTAGTATAGCCCCCCAGGTGCCAACCTACGAGCAGTACTTC,CASSIAPQVPTYEQYF
NA,NA,TRBJ1-5,TRBV7-9,TGTGCCAGCAGCCGAGGGGGATCGAAACAGCCCCAGCATTTT,CASSRGGSKQPQHF
TRBD1,NA,TRBJ1-2,TRBV6-6,TGTGCCAGCAGTGCCGACAGGGTTACTGGCTACACCTTC,CASSADRVTGYTF
NA,once,TRBJ1-3,TRBV9,TGTGCCAGCAGTGCCTTTCCCGGGACACCGATCTCTGGAAACACCATATATTTT,CASSAFPGTPISGNTIYF
NA,NA,TRBJ2-1,TRBV10-3,TGTGCCATCAGTGAGGAGAAGAGGGGGAGCTCCTACAATGAGCAGTTCTTC,CAISEEKRGSSYNEQFF
TRBD1,NA,TRBJ2-3,TRBV4-2,TGTGCCAGCAGCCAAGACCCCCCAGGGGGCACCACCACAGATACGCAGTATTTT,CASSQDPPGGTTTDTQYF
NA,NA,TRBJ2-3,TRBV20-1,TGCAGTGCTAGTGGCGGGAACACAGATACGCAGTATTTT,CSASGGNTDTQYF
NA,once,TRBJ1-4,TRBV7-9,TGTGCCAGCAGCTTAGCCGCAGGGATGGGCTATGAAAAACTGTTTTTT,CASSLAAGMGYEKLFF
TRBD2,NA,TRBJ2-1,TRBV19,TGTGCCAGTAGTAGCGGGACTAGCGGGACGAATGAGCAGTTCTTC,CASSSGTSGTNEQFF
TRBD1,NA,TRBJ1-5,TRBV19,TGTGCCAGTAGTGTGACAGGGGGAAGTCAGCCCCAGCATTTT,CASSVTGGSQPQHF
NA,NA,TRBJ1-4,TRBV7-8,TGTGCCAGCAGCTTCCCGGGGGGGGAAAAACTGTTTTTT,CASSFPGGEKLFF
NA,NA,TRBJ1-6,TRBV19,TGTGCCAGTAGTATCAGACAGAGCTCACCCCTCCACTTT,CASSIRQSSPLHF
TRBD2,NA,TRBJ2-3,TRBV28,TGTGCCAGCAGATTAGCGGGATTGGCAGATACGCAGTATTTT,CASRLAGLADTQYF
NA,NA,TRBJ2-3,TRBV3-1/TRBV3-2,TGTGCCAGCAGCCCAGACACCGGCACAGATACGCAGTATTTT,CASSPDTGTDTQYF
NA,NA,TRBJ2-1,TRBV2,TGTGCCAGCAAAACGGGCGGGACAGCGAACAATGAGCAGTTCTTC,CASKTGGTANNEQFF
TRBD1,NA,TRBJ1-2,TRBV13,TGTGCCAGCAGCAGAGGGACAGGTGATGGCTACACCTTC,CASSRGTGDGYTF
TRBD1,NA,TRBJ2-4,TRBV6-5,TGTGCCAGCAGCCAGGGGGCGTATAACATTCAGTACTTC,CASSQGAYNIQYF
TRBD1,NA,TRBJ1-1,TRBV9,TGTGCCAGCAGTAGACAGGGAGAAGGACACGCTTTCTTT,CASSRQGEGHAFF
NA,NA,TRBJ1-4,TRBV6-5,TGTGCCAGCAGTTACTCGGGGCAGGGGAAAGAAAAACTGTTTTTT,CASSYSGQGKEKLFF
NA,NA,TRBJ2-7,TRBV5-4,TGTGCCAGCAGCCCGGGCGGCAACTCCTACGAGCAGTACTTC,CASSPGGNSYEQYF
TRBD2,NA,TRBJ2-3,TRBV30,TGTGCCTGGAGTGTGGCTAGCGGGAGTGGGGATACGCAGTATTTT,CAWSVASGSGDTQYF
NA,NA,TRBJ1-1,TRBV2,TGTGCCAGCAGTCAGACCTATGAAGCTTTCTTT,CASSQTYEAFF
NA,NA,TRBJ2-7,TRBV4-1,TGCGCCAGCAGCCCACCTGACGTCGGCGCCGCTTACGAGCAGTACTTC,CASSPPDVGAAYEQYF
NA,NA,TRBJ2-7,TRBV7-9,TGTGCCAGCAGCTTATCGGCCGATCAACCATACGAGCAGTACTTC,CASSLSADQPYEQYF
NA,NA,TRBJ2-2,TRBV28,TGTGCCAGCAGCCGCCAGGGGAACACCGGGGAGCTGTTTTTT,CASSRQGNTGELFF
NA,NA,TRBJ2-5,TRBV11-1,TGTGCCAGCAGCCCGGGGGTGTCGGAGACCCAGTACTTC,CASSPGVSETQYF
NA,NA,TRBJ2-1,TRBV9,TGTGCCAGCAGCGTTTCCCACAATGAGCAGTTCTTC,CASSVSHNEQFF
TRBD2,NA,TRBJ2-7,TRBV6-2/TRBV6-3,TGTGCCAGCACCCCTAGCGGATCAGGAGCGGTACGTCTCCAAACCTACGAGCAGTACTTC,CASTPSGSGAVRLQTYEQYF
NA,NA,TRBJ1-1,TRBV19,TGTGCCAGTAGTGTCAAGAGGGACACTGAAGCTTTCTTT,CASSVKRDTEAFF